This T cell receptor (beta chain) was obtained from a study of blood T cells in healthy people across ages. Points from the study as a whole: Per-million-T-cell TCR beta diversity fell roughly linearly with age. TCR beta diversity correlated strongly with naive T cell percentage.

CDR1 and CDR2 from the germline V gene are MDHEN and SYDVKM. Trimming stripped 6 bases from V and 0 bases from J, with 9 bases between. The CDR3 spans 13 residues. Primers used in a second PCR of about 7 to 12 cycles were a sample-barcoded 5' primer and a J-beta primer mix. TCRdb independently ran MiXCR on the 5' RACE reads; one entry per CDR3 protein. The table records about 1.6 million distinct CDR3 sequences, almost 35% of them present only once. This clonotype showed up just a few times. As yet, its antigen is unknown. Material for sequencing was blood. The sequence was collected from a woman aged 30 to 39 in good health. The chain combines TRBV28 with TRBJ2-7, with D unresolved. The CDR3 DNA reads as TGTGCCAGCAGCGCCGTGAGCTCCTACGAGCAGTACTTC. Translation: CASSAVSSYEQYF.